The 12 T cell receptor beta chains in this list originate from one sample, sequenced in a study of T cells after yellow fever vaccination. TCRdb used MiXCR to reprocess the 5' RACE reads, holding one entry per CDR3 protein. The data show some 500,000 distinct CDR3 sequences, about 13% seen once. Sequencing was performed on PBMCs, taken on the day of the yellow fever booster vaccination. The receptors here all came from a man younger than 45 who received the YFV17D yellow fever vaccine.

In its sample, this clonotype was seen a few times. The gene calls are TRBV20-1 and TRBJ2-1; TRBD1 is a possible D gene (5 bases). The V end was cut by 3 bases, the J end by 8 bases, with 20 bases between. This CDR3 region has 15 residues. Germline V gene data show CDR1 as DFQATT and CDR2 as SNEGSKA (reference sequence). This CDR3 is CSASLGVMRYDEQFF. CDR3 nucleotide sequence: TGCAGTGCTAGTCTAGGGGTGATGAGGTACGATGAGCAGTTCTTC.

The chain uses TRBV20-1 and TRBJ2-7, with TRBD1 identical over 11 bases. This CDR3 is built from 14 residues. V lost 5 bases and J lost 5; bases outside the gene matches: 8. CDR1 and CDR2 from the germline V gene are DFQATT and SNEGSKA (reference sequence). The CDR3 DNA is TGCAGTGCTCCGACCGGGACAGGGGGAAACGAGCAGTACTTC. It encodes CSAPTGTGGNEQYF.

The chain links TRBV28 to TRBJ2-1; TRBD2 matches at 14 bases. After removal of 2 bases from V and 7 bases from J, the junction contained 4 bases not matched to a gene. The germline gives CDR1 MDHEN, CDR2 SYDVKM. This CDR3 spans 16 amino acids. Here the CDR3 DNA reads TGTGCCAGCAGTTTAAAGGGACTAGCGGGAGCTAATGAGCAGTTCTTC. It encodes CASSLKGLAGANEQFF.

The chain combines TRBV7-2 with TRBJ2-7; possibly TRBD2 for D (6 bases). This CDR3 contains 15 residues. Germline values: CDR1 SGHTA, CDR2 FQGNSA. V shed 2 bases and J shed 3 bases, with 14 bases lying between them. The CDR3 sequence is CASSLSRGGYYEQYF. CDR3 sequence (DNA): TGTGCCAGCAGCTTATCTAGGGGAGGCTACTACGAGCAGTACTTC.

The chain joins TRBV7-3 to TRBJ1-6; no clear D gene. This CDR3 comprises 14 residues. V was pared by 5 bases and J by 6 bases, with 11 bases between. The V gene's germline CDR1 is SGHTA and CDR2 FQGTGA. CDR3 nucleotides: TGTGCCAGCAGCCTTTGGGCCCTTAATTCACCCCTCCACTTT. Its protein product is CASSLWALNSPLHF.

The sample holds many counts of this clonotype. This chain joins TRBV5-1 and TRBJ2-3; no firm D call. Germline assignment: CDR1 SGHRS and CDR2 YFSETQ. Trimming pared 3 bases from V and 2 bases from J, leaving 10 bases between. This CDR3 has 14 residues. The CDR3 nucleotides read TGCGCCAGCAGCTATGGGTCTACCACAGATACGCAGTATTTT. The encoded protein is CASSYGSTTDTQYF.

A few counts support this clonotype. This chain joins TRBV6-1 and TRBJ2-1; 15 bases are a match to TRBD2. Germline values: CDR1 MNHNS, CDR2 SASEGT. Losses at the gene ends were 8 bases for V and 8 bases for J; bases not matched to a gene: 7. CDR3 size: 15 residues. The CDR3 loop is CASSRTSGRVDEQFF. For the CDR3, the DNA is TGTGCCAGCTCCCGGACTAGCGGGAGGGTCGATGAGCAGTTCTTC.

This clonotype appeared a few times. The rearrangement uses TRBV2 and TRBJ2-7, with 7 bases identical to TRBD2. V shed 5 bases and J 0 bases; nucleotides not matched to a gene: 7. This CDR3 comprises 15 residues. Per germline, CDR1 SNHLY and CDR2 FYNNEI. DNA of the CDR3: TGTGCCAGCAGTAAACTAGCGTCCACCTCCTACGAGCAGTACTTC. Translation: CASSKLASTSYEQYF.

This clonotype was detected ten times or more. The chain joins TRBV7-2 to TRBJ2-3, with a tentative D call TRBD2 (6 bases). The germline V gene has CDR1 SGHTA and CDR2 FQGNSA. The length of the CDR3 is 14 residues. The ends were cut back, 1 base at V and 4 bases at J, with 9 bases in the middle. The CDR3 bases are TGTGCCAGCAGCTTAGGTTCGGGGGCAGATACGCAGTATTTT. Residues: CASSLGSGADTQYF. The whole variable domain, filled in from reference TRBV7-2 and TRBJ2-3, reads GAGVSQSPSNKVTEKGKDVELRCDPISGHTALYWYRQSLGQGLEFLIYFQGNSAPDKSGLPSDRFSAERTGGSVSTLTIQRTQQEDSAVYLCASSLGSGADTQYFGPGTRLTVL.

In this sample, this clonotype turned up once. At one boundary the junction diverges from the germline segment, which might be a read error. This rearrangement joins TRBV6-2 or TRBV6-3 to TRBJ2-2; no reliable D call. The CDR3 is 15 amino acids. Germline V gene lookup returns CDR1 MNHEY and CDR2 SVGEGT. CDR3 in amino acids: CAGSGPRPNTGELFF. CDR3 coding DNA: TGTGCCGGCAGTGGACCTCGTCCGAACACCGGGGAGCTGTTTTTT.

The chain uses TRBV9 and TRBJ2-3; 10 bases map to TRBD2. The trim removed 0 bases at V and 5 bases at J, leaving 9 bases unmatched. The CDR3 runs to 17 residues. Germline V gives CDR1 SGDLS, CDR2 YYNGEE. The CDR3 DNA sequence: TGTGCCAGCAGCGTAGGGGTCCTAGCGGGAGTGGGAGATACGCAGTATTTT. Its protein is CASSVGVLAGVGDTQYF. The whole variable domain, remainder taken from reference TRBV9 and TRBJ2-3, is DSGVTQTPKHLITATGQRVTLRCSPRSGDLSVYWYQQSLDQGLQFLIQYYNGEERAKGNILERFSAQQFPDLHSELNLSSLELGDSALYFCASSVGVLAGVGDTQYFGPGTRLTVL.

The table lists this clonotype with many counts. The chain is built from TRBV5-1 and TRBJ2-1, with TRBD2 as a possible D gene (6 bases). CDR3 size: 15 residues. V gave up 0 bases and J gave up 5 bases, with 12 bases separating them. The germline V gene has CDR1 SGHRS and CDR2 YFSETQ. CDR3 amino acids: CASSLVPGLHNEQFF. The CDR3 bases are TGCGCCAGCAGCTTGGTCCCGGGACTCCACAATGAGCAGTTCTTC. The full variable domain, its missing parts supplied by reference TRBV5-1 and TRBJ2-1, is KAGVTQTPRYLIKTRGQQVTLSCSPISGHRSVSWYQQTPGQGLQFLFEYFSETQRNKGNFPGRFSGRQFSNSRSEMNVSTLELGDSALYLCASSLVPGLHNEQFFGPGTRLTVL.